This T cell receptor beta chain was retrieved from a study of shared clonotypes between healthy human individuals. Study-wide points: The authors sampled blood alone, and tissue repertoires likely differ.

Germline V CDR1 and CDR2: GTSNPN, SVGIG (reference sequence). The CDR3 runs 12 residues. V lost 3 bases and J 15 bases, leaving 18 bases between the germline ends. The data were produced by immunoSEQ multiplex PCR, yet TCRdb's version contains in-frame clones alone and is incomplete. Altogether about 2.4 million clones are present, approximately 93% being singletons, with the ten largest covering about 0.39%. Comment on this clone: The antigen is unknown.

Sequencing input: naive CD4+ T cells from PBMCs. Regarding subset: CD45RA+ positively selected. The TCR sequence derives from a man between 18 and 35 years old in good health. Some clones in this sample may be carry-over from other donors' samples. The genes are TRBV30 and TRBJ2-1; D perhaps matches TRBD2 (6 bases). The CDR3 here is CAWRPRGLRPFF. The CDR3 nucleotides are TGTGCCTGGAGGCCGCGGGGCCTCCGGCCGTTCTTC.